This TCR beta chain was sequenced for a study of B cell selection in AIRE deficiency. Findings and caveats of the study: With only TCRbeta sequenced, roughly 37% of shared healthy Treg sequences overlapped Tconv. Roughly a third of healthy-shared Treg TCRbeta sequences appeared in patient Tconv cells. Healthy donors alone shared around 33% of around 3,700 Treg sequences; patients alone approximately 9%.

Germline V gives CDR1 MGHRA, CDR2 YSYEKL. CDR3 length equals 16 residues. Trimming cost V 4 bases and J 0 bases; bases outside gene matches: 6. How the authors handled the data: About 1.1x10^5 patient and approximately 140,000 healthy donor in-frame TCRbeta sequences came from conventional T cells. Profiling relied on immunoSEQ multiplex PCR, and the TCRdb table lists in-frame clones only, not all of them. That table gives V, J and clone size, and the DNA gave D and trimming. The profile shows 20,000 to 30,000 clones, about 95% of them singletons. Conventional CD4 T cells were sorted as CD4+CD127+ cells. Details on this clone: Its antigen is still unknown.

Input material: CD4+CD127+ conventional T cells sorted from PBMCs. The source of this sequence is a human donor in good health. The chain combines TRBV4-1 with TRBJ2-7, with 10 bases matching TRBD2. The CDR3 reads CASSPSRTSGSYEQYF. CDR3 sequence (DNA): TGCGCCAGCAGCCCCTCCCGGACTAGCGGCTCCTACGAGCAGTACTTC.